The entry below gives a single T cell receptor beta chain sequence along with its context. One end of the junction is discordant with germline, which a read error may explain. The same CDR3 is also encoded by other DNA sequences in this sample. This sample is part of a study of glioma-infiltrating T cells after dendritic cell vaccination. Noted time point: after dendritic cell vaccination, including at tumor progression/relapse. This CDR3 comprises 16 residues. Germline CDR1 is SGHDT and CDR2 is YYEEEE. TCRdb's copy holds only in-frame clones and misses some; the assay was immunoSEQ multiplex PCR. In the table there are 50,000 to 75,000 clones, approximately 87% of which are singletons.

The sequence was collected from a human donor with glioblastoma. This chain joins TRBV5-6 and TRBJ1-6, with D hard to call. The material sequenced was blood, taken after dendritic cell vaccination. This chain's CDR3 is CASSLAGSDYNSPLHF. The CDR3 DNA reads TGTGCCAGCAGCTTGGCCGGTTCCGATTATAATTCCCCCCTCCACTTT.